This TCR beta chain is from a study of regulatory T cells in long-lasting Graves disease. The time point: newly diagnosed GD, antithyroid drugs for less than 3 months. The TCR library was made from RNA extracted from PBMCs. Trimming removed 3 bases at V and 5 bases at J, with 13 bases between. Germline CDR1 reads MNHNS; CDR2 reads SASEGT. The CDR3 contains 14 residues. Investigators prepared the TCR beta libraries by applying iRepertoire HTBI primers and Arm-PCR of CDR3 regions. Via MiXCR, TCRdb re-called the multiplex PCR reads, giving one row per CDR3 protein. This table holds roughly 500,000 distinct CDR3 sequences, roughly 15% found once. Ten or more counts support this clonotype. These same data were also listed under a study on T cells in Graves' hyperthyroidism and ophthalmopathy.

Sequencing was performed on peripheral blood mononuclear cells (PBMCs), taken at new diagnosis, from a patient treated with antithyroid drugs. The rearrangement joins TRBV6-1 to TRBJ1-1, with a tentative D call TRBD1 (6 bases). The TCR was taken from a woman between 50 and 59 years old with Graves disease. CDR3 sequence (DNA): TGTGCCAGCAGTGACTCACAGGGCGGGACTGAAGCTTTCTTT. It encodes CASSDSQGGTEAFF.